The clone carrying this TCR beta chain was seen at least ten times. Its target is unknown. The sample originates from a study of Graves' ophthalmopathy and Graves' hyperthyroidism. CDR3 length: 14 amino acids. V gave up 1 base and J gave up 5 bases, with 11 bases separating them. Per germline, CDR1 GTSNPN and CDR2 SVGIG (reference sequence). General observations from the study: Most thyroid clonotypes with frequency above 0.001 were detected in blood too. With approximately 88% sensitivity and roughly 80% specificity, a 13-signature model separated ophthalmopathy from stable hyperthyroidism. Prediction of ophthalmopathy progression reached around 70% sensitivity and approximately 74% specificity.

CDR3 regions of TCR beta were amplified from RNA transcripts. HTBI-primed first-round RT-PCR preceded second-round multiplex PCR. One entry per CDR3 protein results from TCRdb running MiXCR on the multiplex PCR reads. The profile shows roughly 480,000 distinct CDR3 sequences, 14% of them singletons. Uncontrolled infections, pregnancy, lactation or other autoimmune diseases led to patient exclusion. This chain links TRBV30 with TRBJ2-2, with D perhaps TRBD1 (6 bases). The origin of this receptor is a woman younger than 45 with Graves' ophthalmopathy. The sequenced sample was blood. This CDR3 reads CAWSAGTITGELFF. Here the CDR3 DNA reads TGTGCCTGGAGTGCAGGGACAATTACCGGGGAGCTGTTTTTT.